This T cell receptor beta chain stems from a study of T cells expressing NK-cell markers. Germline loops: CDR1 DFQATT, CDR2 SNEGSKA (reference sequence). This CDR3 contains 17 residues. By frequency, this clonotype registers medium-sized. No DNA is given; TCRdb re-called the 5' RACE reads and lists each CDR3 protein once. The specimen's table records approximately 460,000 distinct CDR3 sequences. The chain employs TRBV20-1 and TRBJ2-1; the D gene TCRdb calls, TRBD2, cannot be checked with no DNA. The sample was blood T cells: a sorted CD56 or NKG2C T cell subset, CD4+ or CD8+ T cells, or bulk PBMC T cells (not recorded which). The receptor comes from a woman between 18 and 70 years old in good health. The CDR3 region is CSARVKVRVPSYNEQFF.